This record looks at one T cell receptor beta chain sequence and its context. The data were obtained in a study of immune cell composition in non-small cell lung cancer. The assay was immunoSEQ multiplex PCR, and TCRdb's table has in-frame clones only and misses some. Counted here are about 10,000 clones, 65% to 80% occurring once; the ten biggest clones make up roughly 8.3%. The V and J ends lost 8 bases and 6 bases respectively, with 22 bases between them. CDR1 is SEHNR and CDR2 is FQNEAQ in the germline V gene (reference sequence). The CDR3 has 15 residues. The V and J genes are TRBV7-9 and TRBJ1-2; maybe TRBD1 (6 bases). Sequencing input: lung tumor tissue. This TCR came from a human donor with non-small cell lung cancer. CDR3: CASGANRVGSDGYTF. In DNA form, the CDR3 reads TGTGCCAGCGGAGCCAACAGGGTGGGGAGTGATGGCTACACCTTC.